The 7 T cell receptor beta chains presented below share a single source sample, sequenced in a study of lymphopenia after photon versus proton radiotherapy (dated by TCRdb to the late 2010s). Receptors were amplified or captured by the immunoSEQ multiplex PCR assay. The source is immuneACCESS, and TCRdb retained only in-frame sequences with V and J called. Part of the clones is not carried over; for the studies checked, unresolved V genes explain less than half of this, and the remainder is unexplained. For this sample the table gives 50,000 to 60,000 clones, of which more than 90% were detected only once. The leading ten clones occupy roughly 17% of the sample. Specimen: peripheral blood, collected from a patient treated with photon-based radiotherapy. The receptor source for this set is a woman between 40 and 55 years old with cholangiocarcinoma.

The CDR3 DNA sequence: TGTGCCAGCAGCCAATCGGTCCAAGGGGGTGGCTACACCTTC. This codes for CASSQSVQGGGYTF. The chain couples TRBV16 to TRBJ1-2; tentatively, D is TRBD1 (6 bases). The germline V gene encodes CDR1 KGHSY and CDR2 FQNENV. Between the trimmed V and J ends, which lost 0 bases and 7 bases, there was a span of 12 bases. This CDR3 has 14 residues.

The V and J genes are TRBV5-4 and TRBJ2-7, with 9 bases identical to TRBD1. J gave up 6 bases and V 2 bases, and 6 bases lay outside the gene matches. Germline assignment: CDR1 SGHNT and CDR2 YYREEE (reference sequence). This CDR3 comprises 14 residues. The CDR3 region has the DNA TGTGCCAGCAGCTTAGACCCGGACAGGGGCGAGCAGTACTTC. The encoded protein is CASSLDPDRGEQYF. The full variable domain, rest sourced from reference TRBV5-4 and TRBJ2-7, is ETGVTQSPTHLIKTRGQQVTLRCSSQSGHNTVSWYQQALGQGPQFIFQYYREEENGRGNFPPRFSGLQFPNYSSELNVNALELDDSALYLCASSLDPDRGEQYFGPGTRLTVT.

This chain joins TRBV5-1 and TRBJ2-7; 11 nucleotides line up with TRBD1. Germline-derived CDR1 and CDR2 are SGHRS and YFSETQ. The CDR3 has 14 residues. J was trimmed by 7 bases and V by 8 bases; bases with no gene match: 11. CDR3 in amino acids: CASSPGQGGGEQYF. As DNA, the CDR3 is TGCGCCAGTTCCCCGGGACAGGGGGGAGGGGAGCAGTACTTC.

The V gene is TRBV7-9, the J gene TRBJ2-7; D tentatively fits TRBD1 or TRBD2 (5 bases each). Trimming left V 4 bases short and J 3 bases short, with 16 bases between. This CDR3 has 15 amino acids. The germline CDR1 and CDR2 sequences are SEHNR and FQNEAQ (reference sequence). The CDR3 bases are TGTGCCAGCAGCTCCCCTATTCCAGGGAGCTACGAGCAGTACTTC. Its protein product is CASSSPIPGSYEQYF.

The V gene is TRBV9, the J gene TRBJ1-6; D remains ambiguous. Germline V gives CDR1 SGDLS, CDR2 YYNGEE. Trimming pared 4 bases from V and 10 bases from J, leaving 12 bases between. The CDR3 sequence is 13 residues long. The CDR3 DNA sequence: TGTGCCAGCAGCCCACTCCAAGGCTCACCCCTCCACTTT. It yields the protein CASSPLQGSPLHF. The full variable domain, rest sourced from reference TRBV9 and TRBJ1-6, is DSGVTQTPKHLITATGQRVTLRCSPRSGDLSVYWYQQSLDQGLQFLIQYYNGEERAKGNILERFSAQQFPDLHSELNLSSLELGDSALYFCASSPLQGSPLHFGNGTRLTVT.

CDR3 protein: CATQDREGTGELFF. CDR3 sequence (DNA): TGTGCCACCCAGGACAGGGAGGGCACCGGGGAGCTGTTTTTT. This sequence joins TRBV27 and TRBJ2-2; TRBD1 might be the D (8 bases). The CDR3 spans 14 residues. V shed 10 bases and J shed 4 bases, with 16 bases lying between them. The germline V gene has CDR1 MNHEY and CDR2 SMNVEV (reference sequence).

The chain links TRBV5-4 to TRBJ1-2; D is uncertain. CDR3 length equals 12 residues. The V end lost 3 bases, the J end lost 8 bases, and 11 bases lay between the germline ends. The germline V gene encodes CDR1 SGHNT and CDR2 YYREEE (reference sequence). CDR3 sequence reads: CASSSDSAGYTF. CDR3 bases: TGTGCCAGCAGCTCAGATTCTGCCGGCTACACCTTC.